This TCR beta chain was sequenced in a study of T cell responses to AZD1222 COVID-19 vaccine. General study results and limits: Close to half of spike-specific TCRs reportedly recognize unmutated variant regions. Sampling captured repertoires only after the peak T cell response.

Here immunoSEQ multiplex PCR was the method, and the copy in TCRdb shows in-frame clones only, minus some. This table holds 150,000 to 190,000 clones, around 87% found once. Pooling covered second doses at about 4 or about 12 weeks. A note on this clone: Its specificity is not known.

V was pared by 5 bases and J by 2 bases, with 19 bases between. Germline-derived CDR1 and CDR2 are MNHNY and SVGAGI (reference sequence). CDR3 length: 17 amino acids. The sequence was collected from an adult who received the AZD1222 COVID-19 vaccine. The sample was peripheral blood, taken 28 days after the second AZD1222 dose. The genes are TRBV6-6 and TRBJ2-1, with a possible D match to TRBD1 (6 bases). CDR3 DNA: TGTGCCAGCAGTCCCCTCATGGACAGAAAGACCTACAATGAGCAGTTCTTC. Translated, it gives CASSPLMDRKTYNEQFF.